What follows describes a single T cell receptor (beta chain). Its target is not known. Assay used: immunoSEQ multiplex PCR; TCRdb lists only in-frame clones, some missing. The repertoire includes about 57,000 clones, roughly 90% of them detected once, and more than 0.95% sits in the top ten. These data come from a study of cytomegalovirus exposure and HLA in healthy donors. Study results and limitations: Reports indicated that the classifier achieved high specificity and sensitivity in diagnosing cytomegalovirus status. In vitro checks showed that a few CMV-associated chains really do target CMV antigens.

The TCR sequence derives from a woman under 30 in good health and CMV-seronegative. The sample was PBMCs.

The CDR3 DNA reads TGTGCCAGCAGCCAAGATTGGAGGCTAGCGGGGAGAAAAAACATTCAGTACTTC. As protein: CASSQDWRLAGRKNIQYF. The rearrangement joins TRBV4-2 to TRBJ2-4; TRBD2 matches at 9 bases. Trimming removed 0 bases from V and 4 bases from J; junction bases left unmatched: 10. The germline V gene encodes CDR1 LGHNA and CDR2 YNFKEQ. There are 18 residues in the CDR3.